The 15 T cell receptor beta chains reported below all come from one sample, sequenced in a study of T cells in Graves' hyperthyroidism and ophthalmopathy. What was amplified from RNA transcripts were TCR beta CDR3 regions. First-round RT-PCR of the TCR CDR3 relied on the HTBI primer set. TCRdb called the multiplex PCR reads again in MiXCR, with one record for every CDR3 protein. The table records 640,000 or so distinct CDR3 sequences, 12% to 15% of them present only once. Sequencing input: blood. These receptors originate from a woman aged 18 to 35 with Graves' ophthalmopathy.

The chain links TRBV7-9 to TRBJ1-5; D is uncertain. The V gene lost 7 bases and the J gene lost 0 bases, with 10 bases spanning the gap. This CDR3 has 14 residues. Germline CDR1 SEHNR, CDR2 FQNEAQ (reference sequence). The CDR3: CASNRGDSNQPQHF. CDR3 DNA sequence: TGTGCCAGCAACCGGGGTGATAGCAATCAGCCCCAGCATTTT.

This CDR3 reads CSVGTGRYEQYF. The CDR3 DNA reads as TGCAGCGTTGGGACAGGGCGGTACGAGCAGTACTTC. The chain combines TRBV29-1 with TRBJ2-7; 8 bases are a match to TRBD1. Germline lookup yields CDR1 SQVTM and CDR2 ANQGSEA. V shed 4 bases, J shed 4 bases, and the junction held 3 bases outside the gene matches. The CDR3 has 12 amino acids.

This clonotype was seen only a few times. CDR3 amino acids: CASSQDFWIFSSGANVLTF. For the CDR3, the DNA is TGCGCCAGCAGCCAAGATTTCTGGATTTTCTCCTCTGGGGCCAACGTCCTGACTTTC. The V and J genes are TRBV4-1 and TRBJ2-6, with unresolved D. Trimming removed 0 bases at V and 0 bases at J, with 15 bases between. There are 19 residues in the CDR3. The germline V gene has CDR1 MGHRA and CDR2 YSYEKL.

This clonotype was seen more than once but under ten times. The V call is TRBV20-1, the J call TRBJ2-2; possibly TRBD1 for D (6 bases). CDR3 size: 15 residues. Germline CDR1 reads DFQATT; CDR2 reads SNEGSKA (reference sequence). Trimming took 2 bases from V and 2 from J, leaving 12 bases between them. The CDR3 bases are TGCAGTGCTAGAAGGGCAGGGGCAAACACCGGGGAGCTGTTTTTT. Protein: CSARRAGANTGELFF.

A remark on this clonotype: Compared with germline, one end of the junction differs, possibly owing to a read error. J is TRBJ1-1 and V is TRBV27, with D possibly TRBD1 on 6 matching bases. CDR3 length: 17 amino acids. Germline assignment: CDR1 MNHEY and CDR2 SMNVEV (reference sequence). CDR3 DNA sequence: TGTGCCAGCAGTTTATCGGCAGGGGCTGGTTTGAAAACTGAAGCTTTCTTT. This gives the protein CASSLSAGAGLKTEAFF.

This clonotype was counted at least ten times. The chain combines TRBV30 with TRBJ1-1; D might be TRBD1 (6 bases). The CDR3 sequence is 14 residues long. CDR1 and CDR2 (germline): GTSNPN, SVGIG (reference sequence). Trimming left V 4 bases short and J 1 base short, with 13 bases between. The CDR3 bases are TGTGCCTGGAAGCAGGGGATCTGGAACACTGAAGCTTTCTTT. As protein: CAWKQGIWNTEAFF.

This clonotype was counted a few times. CDR3 in DNA: TGCGCCAGCAGCCAAGTTTCGAACACCGGGGAGCTGTTTTTT. This translates into CASSQVSNTGELFF. The chain links TRBV4-1 to TRBJ2-2; D unclear. This CDR3 has 14 residues. V gave up 1 base and J gave up 0 bases, with 3 bases separating them. Germline loops: CDR1 MGHRA, CDR2 YSYEKL.

This clonotype occurred a few times. The V and J genes are TRBV30 and TRBJ2-1; tentative D call: TRBD2 (7 bases). The V end lost 3 bases, the J end lost 10 bases, and 19 bases lay between the germline ends. CDR1 and CDR2 from the germline V gene are GTSNPN and SVGIG (reference sequence). The length of the CDR3 is 14 residues. CDR3 residues: CAWRGGAGAGEQFF. CDR3 sequence (DNA): TGTGCCTGGAGAGGGGGGGCCGGGGCGGGCGAGCAGTTCTTC.

The V and J genes are TRBV13 and TRBJ1-6; the D is unclear. CDR3 length: 17 amino acids. Trimming cost V 5 bases and J 0 bases, with 14 bases left between them. Germline V gene sequence: CDR1 PRHDT, CDR2 FYEKMQ (reference sequence). The CDR3 sequence is CASSPYTESSYNSPLHF. The DNA of the CDR3 is TGTGCCAGCAGCCCTTACACGGAGAGCTCCTATAATTCACCCCTCCACTTT.

The sample holds a few counts of this clonotype. The chain combines TRBV7-9 with TRBJ2-7, with unresolved D. This CDR3 spans 16 amino acids. V lost 2 bases to trimming and J lost 1 base, with 15 bases between them. The V gene's germline CDR1 is SEHNR and CDR2 FQNEAQ (reference sequence). The CDR3 loop is CASSLSFHGPSYEQYF. CDR3 coding DNA: TGTGCCAGCAGCTTAAGTTTTCACGGGCCATCCTACGAGCAGTACTTC.

This clonotype was seen a few times. The gene calls are TRBV24-1 and TRBJ2-1, with D perhaps matching TRBD2 (5 bases). The germline V gene has CDR1 KGHDR and CDR2 SFDVKD. This CDR3 is built from 13 residues. Trimming removed 6 bases at V and 6 bases at J, with 11 bases between. The chain's CDR3 is CATSRRGSNEQFF. CDR3 DNA sequence: TGTGCCACCAGTCGCCGAGGGAGCAATGAGCAGTTCTTC.

The gene calls are TRBV6-2 or TRBV6-3 and TRBJ2-1, with 13 bases matching TRBD2. This CDR3 comprises 23 residues. J gave up 2 bases and V 2 bases, and 21 bases lay outside the gene matches. Germline CDR1 MNHEY, CDR2 SVGEGT. The CDR3 loop reads CASSYNWAGGGTSGIGPYNEQFF. CDR3 DNA sequence: TGTGCCAGCAGTTACAACTGGGCGGGTGGCGGGACTAGCGGGATCGGGCCCTACAATGAGCAGTTCTTC.

The table lists this clonotype with many counts. This rearrangement joins TRBV2 to TRBJ1-2, with a weak D call TRBD1 (6 bases). Germline CDR1 and CDR2: SNHLY and FYNNEI. The CDR3 extends over 12 amino acids. CDR3 nucleotides: TGTGCTTATACCTCAGGGGACTATGGCTACACCTTC. This sequence encodes CAYTSGDYGYTF.

This sequence joins TRBV4-1 and TRBJ2-7, with 7 nucleotides matching TRBD2. The CDR3 length is 17 residues. The ends lost 0 bases at V and 2 bases at J; junction bases unmatched: 10. The V gene's germline CDR1 is MGHRA and CDR2 YSYEKL. CDR3 coding DNA: TGCGCCAGCAGCCAAGATGGGGGTAGCGGGCGACCCTACGAGCAGTACTTC. It codes for CASSQDGGSGRPYEQYF.

In its sample, this clonotype was seen many times. The chain uses TRBV30 and TRBJ1-1; D remains ambiguous. The CDR3 runs 12 residues. Germline V gene data show CDR1 as GTSNPN and CDR2 as SVGIG (reference sequence). With 4 bases removed from V and 3 bases from J, the gap between germline ends came to 9 bases. CDR3: CAWTPDYTEAFF. The CDR3 nucleotides read TGTGCCTGGACTCCCGACTACACTGAAGCTTTCTTT.